This TCR beta chain was observed in a study of cytomegalovirus exposure and HLA in healthy donors. For this clone: Its specificity is not known.

Study-wide results and limits: Further analysis, carried out later, found HLA-associated TCR beta chains more clonally expanded than equally common other chains.

Germline V gene sequence: CDR1 SGHTA, CDR2 FQGNSA. The length of the CDR3 is 14 residues. V was clipped by 5 bases and J by 7 bases, with 17 bases between them. The PCR used 60 Vbeta and 13 Jbeta primers. The table came from immunoSEQ multiplex PCR; TCRdb's copy has only in-frame clones and leaves some out. The data contain 130,000 or so clones, roughly 70% of them seen just once; the ten biggest clones take up approximately 2%. This clonotype originated in a woman between 40 and 55 years old in good health and CMV-seropositive. This chain links TRBV7-2 with TRBJ1-2, with D possibly matching TRBD1 (5 bases). Sequenced input: PBMCs. CDR3 residues: CASSQERVGGGYTF. DNA for the CDR3: TGTGCCAGCAGCCAGGAAAGGGTGGGGGGTGGCTACACCTTC.